This TCR beta chain was sequenced during a study of shared clonotypes between healthy human individuals. Study-level information: Donors were a couple of women and a few men aged 18 to 49.

The CDR3 extends over 17 amino acids. With 5 bases clipped from V and 1 base from J, the junction kept 11 bases outside the gene matches. Germline V CDR1 and CDR2: SEHNR, FQNEAQ (reference sequence). Libraries were prepared by immunoSEQ multiplex PCR; TCRdb keeps only in-frame clonotypes and omits some of them. The sample has over 2 million clones, roughly 94% seen once; the top ten hold 0.85% to 1.3%. CD45RO-negative cells were positively selected for CCR7, leaving out terminally differentiated effector memory CD45RA+ cells. The rearrangement links TRBV7-9 to TRBJ1-5, with 7 bases fitting TRBD1. The sample was naive CD8+ T cells sorted from blood. This sequence originates from a man younger than 35 in good health. The CDR3 reads CASSQSGQSKSNQPQHF. Here the CDR3 DNA reads TGTGCCAGCAGCCAATCGGGACAGTCTAAGAGCAATCAGCCCCAGCATTTT.